One sample yielded the 20 T cell receptor beta chains listed below, sequenced in a study of shared clonotypes between healthy human individuals. Repertoires were generated with immunoSEQ multiplex PCR, while TCRdb's copy carries only in-frame clones and drops some. This table has about 1.5 million clones, 98% appearing once. The material sequenced was naive CD4+ T cells sorted from blood. Subset given: CD45RA+ positively selected. The receptors here all came from a man aged 30-40 years in good health.

The chain carries TRBV4-3 and TRBJ2-2; D may match TRBD1 or TRBD2 (5 bases each). Trimming cost V 0 bases and J 5 bases, with 16 bases left between them. The CDR3 is 17 residues long. The V gene's germline CDR1 is LGHNA and CDR2 YSLEER. The CDR3 bases are TGCGCCAGCAGCCAAGAGAGGCTAGATGGGGGAACCGGGGAGCTGTTTTTT. Protein sequence: CASSQERLDGGTGELFF.

The V gene is TRBV5-4, the J gene TRBJ2-7, with 7 bases matching TRBD2. The CDR3 has 15 amino acids. The V segment lost 1 base and the J segment 4 bases; nucleotides outside the gene matches: 8. Germline CDR1 and CDR2: SGHNT and YYREEE (reference sequence). The chain's CDR3 is CASSLRGRAKYEQYF. CDR3 bases: TGTGCCAGCAGCTTGCGGGGGAGGGCCAAGTACGAGCAGTACTTC.

The chain links TRBV10-1 to TRBJ2-1, with 14 bases matching TRBD2. The CDR3 spans 16 residues. V dropped 6 bases and J dropped 7; count of bases not matched to a gene: 8. The germline CDR1 and CDR2 sequences are WNHNN and SYGVQD (reference sequence). In DNA form, the CDR3 reads TGCGCCAGCAGCCCGGGACTAGCGGGAGTGGGTAATGAGCAGTTCTTC. It is translated as CASSPGLAGVGNEQFF.

This chain joins TRBV11-2 and TRBJ2-7, with 7 bases matching TRBD1. Germline V CDR1 and CDR2: SGHAT, FQNNGV. CDR3 length: 12 amino acids. Trimming removed 7 bases from V and 3 bases from J; junction bases left unmatched: 3. The CDR3 loop reads CASTDRDYEQYF. The CDR3 DNA reads as TGTGCCAGCACCGACAGGGACTACGAGCAGTACTTC.

J is TRBJ2-7 and V is TRBV7-3, with TRBD1 matching over 7 bases. Per the germline V gene, CDR1 is SGHTA and CDR2 is FQGTGA. Trimming took 5 bases from V and 6 from J; bases not matched to a gene: 13. The CDR3 loop spans 15 amino acids. For the CDR3, the DNA is TGTGCCAGCAGCCCAAAGGCAGGGGGTGGATCCGAGCAGTACTTC. Translated: CASSPKAGGGSEQYF. Based on the CDR3 plus reference TRBV7-3 and TRBJ2-7, the full variable domain is GAGVSQTPSNKVTEKGKYVELRCDPISGHTALYWYRQSLGQGPEFLIYFQGTGAADDSGLPNDRFFAVRPEGSVSTLKIQRTERGDSAVYLCASSPKAGGGSEQYFGPGTRLTVT.

This clone appeared a single time. This sequence joins TRBV25-1 and TRBJ2-1; 12 nucleotides line up with TRBD2. The J segment lost 10 bases and the V segment lost 8 bases, leaving 12 bases of the junction unmatched. The CDR3 contains 15 residues. The germline V gene encodes CDR1 MGHDK and CDR2 SYGVNS. CDR3 bases: TGTGCCAGCTCAAGTCGGGCTAGCGGGAGGGGAGAGCAGTTCTTC. As protein: CASSSRASGRGEQFF.

On this clone: Additional DNA sequences in this sample encode the identical CDR3. The chain is built from TRBV5-1 and TRBJ2-1, with 14 bases that match TRBD2. The CDR3 length is 18 residues. V gave up 0 bases and J gave up 1 base; unmatched junction bases: 3. Germline V gene sequence: CDR1 SGHRS, CDR2 YFSETQ. This chain's CDR3 is CASSLDGTSGGSYNEQFF. The DNA for the CDR3 is TGCGCCAGCAGCTTGGACGGGACTAGCGGGGGATCCTACAATGAGCAGTTCTTC.

CDR3 coding DNA: TGTGCCACCAGCAGAATGGCTGGAAACACCATATATTTT. Protein: CATSRMAGNTIYF. This chain uses TRBV15 with TRBJ1-3; D uncertain. CDR3 length equals 13 residues. Trimming shortened V by 2 bases and J by 2 bases, and 4 bases separated the two germline ends. CDR1 is LNHNV and CDR2 is YYDKDF in the germline V gene (reference sequence).

The chain couples TRBV7-2 to TRBJ2-2; 11 nucleotides align to TRBD2. The CDR3 extends over 16 amino acids. The trim removed 5 bases at V and 6 bases at J, leaving 8 bases unmatched. Germline V gene data show CDR1 as SGHTA and CDR2 as FQGNSA. CDR3: CASSKPSGRFAGELFF. CDR3 nucleotides: TGTGCCAGCAGCAAACCTAGCGGGAGGTTCGCCGGGGAGCTGTTTTTT.

The CDR3 sequence is CASSLDLAGARSYNEQFF. The CDR3 region has the DNA TGCGCCAGCAGCTTGGATCTAGCGGGAGCCCGCTCCTACAATGAGCAGTTCTTC. The chain combines TRBV5-1 with TRBJ2-1; TRBD2 agrees at 10 bases. The CDR3 totals 18 residues. V trimming: 0 bases; J trimming: 0 bases; junction bases outside the gene matches: 6. Germline V gene lookup returns CDR1 SGHRS and CDR2 YFSETQ.

V and J are TRBV6-1 and TRBJ2-7; D is ambiguous. Per the germline V gene, CDR1 is MNHNS and CDR2 is SASEGT. Between the trimmed V and J ends, which lost 4 bases and 5 bases, there was a span of 15 bases. The CDR3 contains 14 residues. DNA of the CDR3: TGTGCCAGCAGTGTGATAGCTTCTCCCAACGAGCAGTACTTC. Its protein is CASSVIASPNEQYF.

The table lists this clone with a count of one. The V call is TRBV11-3, the J call TRBJ2-3; tentatively, D is TRBD1 (5 bases). This CDR3 region has 14 residues. Trimming cost V 0 bases and J 2 bases, with 6 bases left between them. The germline V gene has CDR1 SGHNT and CDR2 YENEEA. The CDR3 DNA is TGTGCCAGCAGCTTAGACAGGGCCACAGATACGCAGTATTTT. Its translation is CASSLDRATDTQYF.

The chain couples TRBV10-3 to TRBJ1-2, with D tentatively TRBD1 (5 bases). In germline, CDR1 is ENHRY, CDR2 SYGVKD. The CDR3 runs to 15 residues. The V gene lost 4 bases and the J gene lost 6 bases, with 18 bases spanning the gap. The CDR3 reads CAISGVGATGDGYTF. The DNA for the CDR3 is TGTGCCATCAGTGGGGTTGGGGCCACCGGGGATGGCTACACCTTC.

The chain links TRBV15 to TRBJ2-2; TRBD1 agrees at 9 bases. With V trimmed by 4 bases and J by 0 bases, 12 bases remained unmatched. The CDR3 is 19 residues long. Germline V gene lookup returns CDR1 LNHNV and CDR2 YYDKDF (reference sequence). CDR3 residues: CATSIYRGPKHANTGELFF. The CDR3 DNA is TGTGCCACCAGCATATACAGGGGGCCCAAGCACGCGAACACCGGGGAGCTGTTTTTT.

V usage is TRBV18 and J usage is TRBJ2-7; a weak D match, TRBD1 (8 bases). Trimming removed 2 bases at V and 5 bases at J, with 16 bases between. Germline values: CDR1 KGHSH, CDR2 LQKENI. The CDR3 loop spans 15 amino acids. CDR3: CASSPSTGGENEQYF. The CDR3, as DNA: TGTGCCAGCTCACCAAGTACAGGGGGGGAAAACGAGCAGTACTTC.

This clone was detected once. Compared with germline, one end of the junction differs, possibly owing to a read error. The chain links TRBV7-8 to TRBJ1-2; D ambiguous. In germline, CDR1 is SGHVS, CDR2 FQNEAQ. The CDR3 sequence is 14 residues long. The CDR3: CASSLGGAGGGYTF. The CDR3 nucleotides are TGTGCTAGCAGCTTAGGTGGAGCTGGAGGAGGCTACACCTTC.

V gene TRBV28 combines with J gene TRBJ1-2; 7 bases map to TRBD1. The junction had 6 bases not matched to a gene; V was cut back by 5 bases and J by 3 bases. This CDR3 spans 14 amino acids. CDR1 is MDHEN and CDR2 is SYDVKM in the germline V gene. CDR3 region: CASSKGAVYYGYTF. The CDR3, as DNA: TGTGCCAGCAGTAAGGGGGCGGTATACTATGGCTACACCTTC.

This clone came up once. The chain combines TRBV5-5 with TRBJ2-5; D might be TRBD1 (6 bases). The V end was cut by 3 bases, the J end by 5 bases, with 11 bases between. Germline CDR1 is SGHKS and CDR2 is YYEKEE (reference sequence). The length of the CDR3 is 13 residues. CDR3 nucleotides: TGTGCCAGCAGCTCGAGGACAGCGGAGACCCAGTACTTC. Protein sequence: CASSSRTAETQYF.

The V call is TRBV7-8, the J call TRBJ2-7, with D hard to call. Germline V lookup: CDR1 SGHVS, CDR2 FQNEAQ. The CDR3 contains 14 residues. V was clipped by 5 bases and J by 5 bases, with 16 bases between them. The CDR3, as DNA: TGTGCCAGCAGCAAACCCACCAGGAGCCACGAGCAGTACTTC. Translated: CASSKPTRSHEQYF.

This clone was recorded only once. This sequence joins TRBV2 and TRBJ2-4, with D unresolved. V was shortened by 6 bases and J by 3 bases, with 12 bases between the two germline ends. CDR1 and CDR2 (germline): SNHLY, FYNNEI. The CDR3 totals 14 residues. CDR3 residues: CASRSTLLKNIQYF. CDR3 DNA: TGTGCCAGCAGGTCCACTCTCCTCAAAAACATTCAGTACTTC.